Listed here are 23 T cell receptor beta chains from one sample, sequenced in a study of glioma-infiltrating T cells. Amplification of TCR alpha and beta CDR3 regions from RNA used iRepertoire nested multiplex PCR. TCRdb called the multiplex PCR reads again in MiXCR, with one record for every CDR3 protein. The table records about 45,000 distinct CDR3 sequences, 20% to 25% of them present only once. Sequencing was done on a sample of glioma tissue, nonneoplastic brain tissue, or PBMCs (not recorded which). The receptors here all came from a human donor with low-grade glioma or glioblastoma, undergoing nonglioma brain surgery, or in good health (not recorded which).

The V and J genes are TRBV4-1 and TRBJ2-7, with a possible D match to TRBD1 (5 bases). V was trimmed by 2 bases and J by 6 bases, leaving 23 bases between them. Germline V lookup: CDR1 MGHRA, CDR2 YSYEKL. This CDR3 region has 17 residues. This chain's CDR3 is CASSQQSRGRVNSEQYF. As DNA, the CDR3 is TGCGCCAGCAGCCAACAATCTCGCGGCAGGGTGAATAGCGAGCAGTACTTC.

At least ten counts were recorded for this clonotype. This chain joins TRBV3-1 and TRBJ2-1; 12 bases align to TRBD2. J lost 5 bases, V lost 4 bases, and 6 bases had no gene match. The CDR3 runs 16 residues. The germline V gene has CDR1 LGHDT and CDR2 YNNKEL (reference sequence). CDR3 in amino acids: CASSLRTSGVDNEQFF. CDR3 bases: TGTGCCAGCAGCCTGAGGACTAGCGGGGTCGACAATGAGCAGTTCTTC.

This chain joins TRBV11-2 and TRBJ2-3; no clear D. Looked up from germline, CDR1 is SGHAT and CDR2 is FQNNGV. V lost 6 bases and J lost 2, with 9 bases in between. This CDR3 region has 13 residues. CDR3 region: CASRVTFTDTQYF. DNA of the CDR3: TGTGCCAGCAGGGTGACCTTCACAGATACGCAGTATTTT. The full variable domain, with the rest looked up from reference TRBV11-2 and TRBJ2-3, is EAGVAQSPRYKIIEKRQSVAFWCNPISGHATLYWYQQILGQGPKLLIQFQNNGVVDDSQLPKDRFSAERLKGVDSTLKIQPAKLEDSAVYLCASRVTFTDTQYFGPGTRLTVL.

This clonotype was counted ten times or more. This chain uses TRBV7-9 with TRBJ1-1, with TRBD1 as a possible D gene (6 bases). This CDR3 is 13 amino acids long. The V end lost 1 base, the J end lost 6 bases, and 9 bases lay between the germline ends. Germline-derived CDR1 and CDR2 are SEHNR and FQNEAQ (reference sequence). The DNA for the CDR3 is TGTGCCAGCAGCTTAGTTAGGGGGGCTGAAGCTTTCTTT. It yields the protein CASSLVRGAEAFF.

Here the CDR3 reads CASSLPPLAGGPERVPTDTQYF. CDR3 DNA sequence: TGTGCCAGCAGCTTACCCCCCTTAGCGGGAGGGCCAGAGAGAGTACCCACAGATACGCAGTATTTT. The chain has TRBV7-2 and TRBJ2-3, with 11 positions matching TRBD2. The CDR3 runs 22 residues. Germline lookup yields CDR1 SGHTA and CDR2 FQGNSA. The J segment lost 2 bases and the V segment lost 2 bases, leaving 21 bases of the junction unmatched.

This clonotype was found many times. V usage is TRBV7-9 and J usage is TRBJ2-6; D gene uncertain. This CDR3 has 13 residues. V dropped 5 bases and J dropped 1 base, with 3 bases sitting between them. The V gene's germline CDR1 is SEHNR and CDR2 FQNEAQ (reference sequence). CDR3 amino acids: CASSPSGANVLTF. DNA for the CDR3: TGTGCCAGCAGCCCATCTGGGGCCAACGTCCTGACTTTC.

This clonotype is termed medium-sized. The chain couples TRBV6-1 to TRBJ2-1; D remains unclear. V dropped 6 bases and J dropped 7 bases, with 13 bases sitting between them. The CDR3 is 13 residues long. The germline gives CDR1 MNHNS, CDR2 SASEGT. The CDR3 loop reads CASSRDPTNEQFF. The CDR3 DNA reads TGTGCCAGCAGCAGAGACCCAACTAATGAGCAGTTCTTC.

Notes on this clonotype: A single base separates this from a much larger clone, so it may be a read error. This sequence joins TRBV3-1 and TRBJ1-3, with D uncertain. Germline CDR1 LGHDT, CDR2 YNNKEL (reference sequence). V lost 5 bases, J lost 3 bases, and 14 bases lay in between. CDR3 length: 15 amino acids. CDR3 loop: CASSIPGNFGNTIYF. The DNA of the CDR3 is TGTGCCAGCAGCATTCCGGGAAACTTTGGAAACACCATATATTTT. Based on the CDR3 plus reference TRBV3-1 and TRBJ1-3, the full variable domain is DTAVSQTPKYLVTQMGNDKSIKCEQNLGHDTMYWYKQDSKKFLKIMFSYNNKELIINETVPNRFSPKSPDKAHLNLHINSLELGDSAVYFCASSIPGNFGNTIYFGEGSWLTVV.

Note on this clonotype: Without the conserved terminal phenylalanine or tryptophan, this CDR3 likely stems from a read error. For the CDR3, the DNA is TGCGCCAGCAGTCGCGACAGGAGGAATTACAATGAGCAGTTCCTC. Its protein product is CASSRDRRNYNEQFL. V is TRBV4-1 and J is TRBJ2-1, with D maybe TRBD1 (6 bases). V shed 6 bases and J shed 4 bases, with 16 bases lying between them. In germline, CDR1 is MGHRA, CDR2 YSYEKL. CDR3 length equals 15 residues.

This chain joins TRBV20-1 and TRBJ2-7; D not resolved. Germline assignment: CDR1 DFQATT and CDR2 SNEGSKA (reference sequence). CDR3 size: 12 residues. Trimming took off 5 bases at V and 10 bases at J, with 18 bases between the two ends. DNA of the CDR3: TGCAGTGCTGTCCCAGAGGACGGCGGTCAGTACTTC. It is translated as CSAVPEDGGQYF.

The chain is built from TRBV29-1 and TRBJ2-3; no definite D call. Germline CDR1 SQVTM, CDR2 ANQGSEA. With 3 bases removed from V and 0 bases from J, the gap between germline ends came to 7 bases. The CDR3 consists of 13 residues. The DNA of the CDR3 is TGCAGCGTTGAGGTACAGAGCACAGATACGCAGTATTTT. It translates to CSVEVQSTDTQYF.

The rearrangement links TRBV27 to TRBJ1-5, with D unresolved. The CDR3 runs 12 residues. V lost 6 bases, J lost 5 bases, and 8 bases lay in between. Germline V gene data show CDR1 as MNHEY and CDR2 as SMNVEV (reference sequence). The CDR3 here is CASRRGDQPQHF. For the CDR3, the DNA is TGTGCCAGCAGGAGAGGAGATCAGCCCCAGCATTTT.

This clonotype has ten or more counts. The genes are TRBV4-2 and TRBJ2-1; D gene uncertain. Germline V gives CDR1 LGHNA, CDR2 YNFKEQ. The CDR3 is 14 amino acids. V lost 0 bases and J lost 6, with 9 bases in between. The CDR3 reads CASSQDIAPNEQFF. In DNA, the CDR3 is TGTGCCAGCAGCCAAGATATCGCCCCCAATGAGCAGTTCTTC.

This clonotype was observed many times. This chain uses TRBV5-4 with TRBJ2-5; D is undetermined. V was cut by 0 bases and J by 1 base, with 4 bases left in between. CDR1 SGHNT and CDR2 YYREEE come from the germline V gene (reference sequence). This CDR3 is 13 amino acids long. DNA of the CDR3: TGTGCCAGCAGCTTGGTAGCCCAAGAGACCCAGTACTTC. Amino acid sequence: CASSLVAQETQYF. The whole variable domain, remainder taken from reference TRBV5-4 and TRBJ2-5, is ETGVTQSPTHLIKTRGQQVTLRCSSQSGHNTVSWYQQALGQGPQFIFQYYREEENGRGNFPPRFSGLQFPNYSSELNVNALELDDSALYLCASSLVAQETQYFGPGTRLLVL.

Notes on this clonotype: At one of its ends the junction is not consistent with the germline gene, which may arise from a read error. The chain is built from TRBV12-3 or TRBV12-4 and TRBJ2-2; TRBD2 might be the D (5 bases). This CDR3 contains 14 residues. The CDR3 loop is CASSVRRYTGELFF. CDR3 bases: TGTGCCAGCAGTGTCCGACGCTACACCGGGGAGTTGTTTTTT.

This clonotype was seen repeatedly, ten times or more. This chain joins TRBV19 and TRBJ2-7; D unclear. This CDR3 contains 12 residues. Germline V lookup: CDR1 LNHDA, CDR2 SQIVND (reference sequence). The germline V and J ends were trimmed by 8 bases and 6 bases, with 14 bases remaining between them. The CDR3 region has the DNA TGTGCCAGTGGCTGGGCAACGGGCGAGCAGTACTTC. Encoded protein: CASGWATGEQYF.

The V and J genes are TRBV29-1 and TRBJ1-6, with a weak D call TRBD1 (5 bases). The CDR3 runs to 15 residues. Germline V lookup: CDR1 SQVTM, CDR2 ANQGSEA. Trimming cost V 6 bases and J 8 bases, with 20 bases left between them. The CDR3 loop reads CSVRRVGQGHSPLHF. The CDR3 DNA sequence: TGCAGCGTCCGGAGGGTCGGTCAGGGACATTCACCCCTCCACTTT.

This clonotype showed up many times. This chain uses TRBV27 with TRBJ1-5, with D tentatively TRBD1 (6 bases). The V gene's germline CDR1 is MNHEY and CDR2 SMNVEV (reference sequence). Between the trimmed V and J ends, which lost 2 bases and 2 bases, there was a span of 13 bases. The CDR3 spans 16 residues. This CDR3 is CASSLIGGRGNQPQHF. The CDR3 DNA reads as TGTGCCAGCAGTTTAATAGGGGGAAGGGGCAATCAGCCCCAGCATTTT.

This clonotype was counted many times. This chain connects TRBV4-2 to TRBJ1-6; D is unclear. V lost 0 bases and J 9 bases, leaving 3 bases between the germline ends. This CDR3 contains 12 residues. CDR1 is LGHNA and CDR2 is YNFKEQ in the germline V gene. The CDR3 is CASSQDVSPLHF. As DNA, the CDR3 is TGTGCCAGCAGCCAAGATGTTTCACCCCTCCACTTT.

This clonotype was counted many times. The CDR3 region is CSASTGSTDTQYF. CDR3 nucleotide sequence: TGCAGTGCTTCGACAGGGTCGACAGATACGCAGTATTTT. V is TRBV20-1 and J is TRBJ2-3; 7 nucleotides line up with TRBD1. Trimming at V came to 5 bases and at J to 3 bases, leaving 5 bases not matched to a gene. CDR1 is DFQATT and CDR2 is SNEGSKA in the germline V gene (reference sequence). The CDR3 contains 13 residues.

On this clonotype itself: This may arise from a read error, as a much more abundant clone is one base away. The chain links TRBV4-1 to TRBJ1-5; D uncertain. CDR3 size: 14 residues. Germline CDR1 reads MGHRA; CDR2 reads YSYEKL. The V end lost 1 base, the J end lost 2 bases, and 6 bases lay between the germline ends. This chain's CDR3 is CASSQARGNQPQHF. CDR3 coding DNA: TGCGCCAGCAGCCAAGCACGAGGCAATCAGCCCCAGCATTTT.

This clonotype was seen ten or more times. This chain joins TRBV28 and TRBJ1-5; unclear D gene. Per germline, CDR1 MDHEN and CDR2 SYDVKM. V lost 4 bases to trimming and J lost 1 base, with 11 bases between them. This CDR3 region has 15 residues. The CDR3 DNA follows: TGTGCCAGCAGTTCGGGGATCTCGAGCAATCAGCCCCAGCATTTT. Translation: CASSSGISSNQPQHF.

The V and J genes are TRBV6-2 or TRBV6-3 and TRBJ2-6; D gene unclear. Germline V gene data show CDR1 as MNHEY and CDR2 as SVGEGT. The CDR3 is 17 residues long. Trimming removed 6 bases at V and 0 bases at J, with 15 bases between. CDR3 nucleotide sequence: TGTGCCAGCAGGATGTACGGCGTTAGCTCTGGGGCCAACGTCCTGACTTTC. It is translated as CASRMYGVSSGANVLTF.